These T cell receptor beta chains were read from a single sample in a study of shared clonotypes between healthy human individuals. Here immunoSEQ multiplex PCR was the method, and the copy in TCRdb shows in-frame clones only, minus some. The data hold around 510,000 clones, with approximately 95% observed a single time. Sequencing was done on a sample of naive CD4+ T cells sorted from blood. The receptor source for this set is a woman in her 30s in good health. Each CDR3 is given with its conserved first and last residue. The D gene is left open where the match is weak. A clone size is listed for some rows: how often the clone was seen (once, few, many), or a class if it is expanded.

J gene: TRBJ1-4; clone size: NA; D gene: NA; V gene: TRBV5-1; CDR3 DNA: TGCGCCAGCCGTCTGGGTGAAAAACTGTTTTTT; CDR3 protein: CASRLGEKLFF
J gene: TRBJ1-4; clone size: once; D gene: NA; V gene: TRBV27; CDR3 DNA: TGTGCCAGCAGTTTCACCAGGGAGAGTGAAAAACTGTTTTTT; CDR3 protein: CASSFTRESEKLFF
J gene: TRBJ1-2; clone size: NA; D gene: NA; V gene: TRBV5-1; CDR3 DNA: TGCGCCAGCAGCTTGGCGGAGGGGAGGGATGGCTACACCTTC; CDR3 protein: CASSLAEGRDGYTF
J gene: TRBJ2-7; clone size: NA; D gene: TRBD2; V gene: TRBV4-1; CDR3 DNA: TGCGCCAGCAGCCAAACTCCACCGGGAGGATACGAGCAGTACTTC; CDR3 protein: CASSQTPPGGYEQYF
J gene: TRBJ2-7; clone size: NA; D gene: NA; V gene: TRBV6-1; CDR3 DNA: TGTGCCAGCAGTGTTAACCCAGGCCCTTACGAGCAGTACTTC; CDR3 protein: CASSVNPGPYEQYF
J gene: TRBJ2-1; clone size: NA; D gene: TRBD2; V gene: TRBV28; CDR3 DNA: TGTGCCAGCAGTGTAGCGGGAGCGGTTAATGAGCAGTTCTTC; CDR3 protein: CASSVAGAVNEQFF
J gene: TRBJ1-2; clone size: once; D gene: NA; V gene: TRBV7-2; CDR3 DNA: TGTGCCAGCAGTTCGGCTGGACAGCCATATGGCTACACCTTC; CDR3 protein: CASSSAGQPYGYTF
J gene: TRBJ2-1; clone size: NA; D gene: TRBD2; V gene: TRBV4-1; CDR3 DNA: TGCGCCAGCAGCCAAAGGGATACCAGCACTAGCGGGAGCTTGAATGAGCAGTTCTTC; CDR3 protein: CASSQRDTSTSGSLNEQFF
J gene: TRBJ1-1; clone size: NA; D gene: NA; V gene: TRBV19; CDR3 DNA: TGTGCCAGTAGTATAAAGGTCCCCATGAACACTGAAGCTTTCTTT; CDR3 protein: CASSIKVPMNTEAFF
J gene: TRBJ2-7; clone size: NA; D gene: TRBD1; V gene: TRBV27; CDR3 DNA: TGTGCCAGCAGTTTACGTCCGGGACAGGGTATCGAGCAGTACTTC; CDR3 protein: CASSLRPGQGIEQYF
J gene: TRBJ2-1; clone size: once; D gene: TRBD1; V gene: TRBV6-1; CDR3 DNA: TGTGCCAGCATTCTTCAGGGGGATTACAATGAGCAGTTCTTC; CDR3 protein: CASILQGDYNEQFF
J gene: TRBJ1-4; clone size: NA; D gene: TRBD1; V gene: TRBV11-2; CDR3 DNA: TGTGCCAGCAGCTTAAATATAGGGGGCGAAAAACTGTTTTTT; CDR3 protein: CASSLNIGGEKLFF
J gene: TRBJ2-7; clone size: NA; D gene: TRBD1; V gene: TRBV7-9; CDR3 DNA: TGTGCCAGCAGCCCCGACAGGGGGCTGTACGAGCAGTACTTC; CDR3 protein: CASSPDRGLYEQYF
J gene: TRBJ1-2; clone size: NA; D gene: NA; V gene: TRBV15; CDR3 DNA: TGTGCCACCAGCAGTGACATGGTCGGCTACACCTTC; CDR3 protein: CATSSDMVGYTF
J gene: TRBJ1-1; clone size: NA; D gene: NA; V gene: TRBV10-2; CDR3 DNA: TGCGCCAGCAGAGGAGGGACCCCGGAAGCTTTCTTT; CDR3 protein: CASRGGTPEAFF
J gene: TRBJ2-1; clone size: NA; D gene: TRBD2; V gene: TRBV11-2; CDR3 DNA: TGTGCCAGCAGCCACACTAGCGGGAGGGGGAATGAGCAGTTCTTC; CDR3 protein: CASSHTSGRGNEQFF
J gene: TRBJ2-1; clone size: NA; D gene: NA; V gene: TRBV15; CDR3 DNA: TGTGCCACCAGCAGAGATCTCAGCGGTACCTACAATGAGCAGTTCTTC; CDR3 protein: CATSRDLSGTYNEQFF
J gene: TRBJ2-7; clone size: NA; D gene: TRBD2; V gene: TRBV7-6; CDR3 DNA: TGTGCCAGCAGCTTAGCCCTACCTAGCGGCTCGACCCTATACGAGCAGTACTTC; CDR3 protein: CASSLALPSGSTLYEQYF
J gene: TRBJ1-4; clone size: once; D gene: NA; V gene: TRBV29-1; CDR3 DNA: TGCAGCGTTGAAGAGGTCGCAGAGGCTAATGAAAAACTGTTTTTT; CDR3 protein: CSVEEVAEANEKLFF
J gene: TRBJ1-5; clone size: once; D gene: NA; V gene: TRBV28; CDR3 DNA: TGTGCCAGCAGTTTTCGGGCAAGAGGTCAGCCCCAGCATTTT; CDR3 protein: CASSFRARGQPQHF
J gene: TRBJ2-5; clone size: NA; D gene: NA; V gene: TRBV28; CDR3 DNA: TGTGCCAGCAGTTTATGGGGCGACAGAAAGGAGACCCAGTACTTC; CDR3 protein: CASSLWGDRKETQYF
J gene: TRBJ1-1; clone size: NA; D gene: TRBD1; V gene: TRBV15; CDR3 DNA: TGTGCCACCAGCAGGGGGACAGCGGTGAACACTGAAGCTTTCTTT; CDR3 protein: CATSRGTAVNTEAFF
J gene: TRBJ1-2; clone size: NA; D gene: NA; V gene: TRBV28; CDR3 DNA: TGTGCCAGCAGTTTATGGGACGGGACAACTAACTATGGCTACACCTTC; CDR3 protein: CASSLWDGTTNYGYTF
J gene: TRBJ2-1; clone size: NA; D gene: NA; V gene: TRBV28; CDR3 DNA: TGTGCCAGCAGCTCCGGCCCGAGCAATGAGCAGTTCTTC; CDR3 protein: CASSSGPSNEQFF
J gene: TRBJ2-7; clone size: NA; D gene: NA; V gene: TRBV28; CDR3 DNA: TGTGCCAGCAGTTGGACCGGGCGCCTTATTGGGTCCGAGCAGTACTTC; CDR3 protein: CASSWTGRLIGSEQYF
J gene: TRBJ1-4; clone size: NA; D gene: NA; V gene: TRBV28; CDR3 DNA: TGTGCCAGCAAAGGGTTCCAAACTAATGAAAAACTGTTTTTT; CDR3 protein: CASKGFQTNEKLFF
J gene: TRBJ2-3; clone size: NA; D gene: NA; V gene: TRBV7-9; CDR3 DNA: TGTGCCAGCAGCTTAGCGCGAACGGGAATCACAGATACGCAGTATTTT; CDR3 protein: CASSLARTGITDTQYF
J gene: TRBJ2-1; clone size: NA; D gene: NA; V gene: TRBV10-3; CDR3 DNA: TGTGCCATCAGTGAGTCGACGTCCTACAATGAGCAGTTCTTC; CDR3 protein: CAISESTSYNEQFF
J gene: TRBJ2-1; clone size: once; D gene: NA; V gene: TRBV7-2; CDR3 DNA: TGTGCCAGCAGGTTGGGGAGCTCCTACAATGAGCAGTTCTTC; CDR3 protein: CASRLGSSYNEQFF
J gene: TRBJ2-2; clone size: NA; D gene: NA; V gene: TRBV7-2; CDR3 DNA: TGTGCCAGCAAGCTAGCGCCGATGGACACCGGGGAGCTGTTTTTT; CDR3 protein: CASKLAPMDTGELFF
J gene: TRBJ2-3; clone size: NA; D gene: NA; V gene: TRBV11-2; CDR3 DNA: TGTGCCAGCAGTCCGCCCGAGCGTGCTACGCAGTATTTT; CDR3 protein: CASSPPERATQYF
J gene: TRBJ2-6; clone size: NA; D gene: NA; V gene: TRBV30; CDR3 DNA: TGTGCCTGGAGTCCGTCAACAGGGGCCAACGTCCTGACTTTC; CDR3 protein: CAWSPSTGANVLTF
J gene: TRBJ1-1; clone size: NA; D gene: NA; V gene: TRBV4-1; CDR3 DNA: TGCGCCAGCAGCCAAGGCCTTCTCAGCACTGAAGCTTTCTTT; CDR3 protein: CASSQGLLSTEAFF
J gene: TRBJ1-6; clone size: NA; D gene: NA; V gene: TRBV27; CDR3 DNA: TGTGCCAGCAGGAGTAACAATAATTCACCCCTCCACTTT; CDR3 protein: CASRSNNNSPLHF
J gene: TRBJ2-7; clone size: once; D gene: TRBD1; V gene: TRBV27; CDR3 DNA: TGTGCCAGCAGTCCCCGGGACAGGACCCGCTACGAGCAGTACTTC; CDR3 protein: CASSPRDRTRYEQYF
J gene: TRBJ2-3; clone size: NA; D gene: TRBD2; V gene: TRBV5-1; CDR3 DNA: TGCGCCAGCAGCCTTGAACCTAGCGGTCCGTCAGATACGCAGTATTTT; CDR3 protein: CASSLEPSGPSDTQYF
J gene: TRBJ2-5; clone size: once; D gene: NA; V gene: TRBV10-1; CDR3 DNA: TGCGCCAGCAGTGAAGGGAGCCTGGAGACCCAGTACTTC; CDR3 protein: CASSEGSLETQYF
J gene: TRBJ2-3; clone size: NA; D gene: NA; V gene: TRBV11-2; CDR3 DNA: TGTGCCAGCAGCTTAGGAGGGATCACCCGGGGGGATACGCAGTATTTT; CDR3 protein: CASSLGGITRGDTQYF
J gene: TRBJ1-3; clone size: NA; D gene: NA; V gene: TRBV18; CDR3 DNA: TGTGCCAGCTCACCGTTCGGGGGTCTCTCTGGAAACACCATATATTTT; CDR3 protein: CASSPFGGLSGNTIYF
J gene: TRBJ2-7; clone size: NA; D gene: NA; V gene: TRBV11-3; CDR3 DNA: TGTGCCAGCAGCTTAGAGGCCGCGAGCTACGAGCAGTACTTC; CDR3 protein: CASSLEAASYEQYF
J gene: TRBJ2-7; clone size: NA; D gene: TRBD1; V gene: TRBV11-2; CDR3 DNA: TGTGCCAGCAGCTCCCTCAGGGGGCTTAATGAGCAGTACTTC; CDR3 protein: CASSSLRGLNEQYF
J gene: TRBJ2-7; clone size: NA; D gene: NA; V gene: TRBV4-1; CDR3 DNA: TGCGCCAGCAGCCGGATCGGGACGGGAATACACTACGAGCAGTACTTC; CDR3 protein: CASSRIGTGIHYEQYF
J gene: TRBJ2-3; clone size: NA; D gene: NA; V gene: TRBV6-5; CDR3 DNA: TGTGCCAGCAGACAAAACTTAGGTTGGGATACGCAGTATTTT; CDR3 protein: CASRQNLGWDTQYF
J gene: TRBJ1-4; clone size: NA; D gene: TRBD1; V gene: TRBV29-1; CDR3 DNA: TGCAGCGCCTCGGACAGGGTCGGTGAAAAACTGTTTTTT; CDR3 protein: CSASDRVGEKLFF
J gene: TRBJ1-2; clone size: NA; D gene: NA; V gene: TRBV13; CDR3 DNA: TGTGCCAGCAGCTTAGCGGGCGACGCAGGCTACACCTTC; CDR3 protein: CASSLAGDAGYTF
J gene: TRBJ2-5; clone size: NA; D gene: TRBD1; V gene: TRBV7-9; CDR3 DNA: TGTGCCAGCAGCGGGGACAGGGCGAGGTATGAGACCCAGTACTTC; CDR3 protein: CASSGDRARYETQYF
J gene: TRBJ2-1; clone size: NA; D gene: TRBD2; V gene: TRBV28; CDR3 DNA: TGTGCCAGCAGTTTTTCGGCGGGAGGGGATTACAATGAGCAGTTCTTC; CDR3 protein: CASSFSAGGDYNEQFF
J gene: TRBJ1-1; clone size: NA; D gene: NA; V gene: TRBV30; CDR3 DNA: TGTGCCTGGGCCCTGCGGTTGGAGAACACTGAAGCTTTCTTT; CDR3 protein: CAWALRLENTEAFF
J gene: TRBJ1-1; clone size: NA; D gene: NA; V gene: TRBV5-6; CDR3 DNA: TGTGCCAGCAGCTTTCGCCAGAAGGTAACTGAAGCTTTCTTT; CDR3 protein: CASSFRQKVTEAFF
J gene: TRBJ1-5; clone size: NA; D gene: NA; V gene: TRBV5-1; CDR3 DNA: TGCGCCAGCGGGGGGACGAGGGGGCCCCAGCATTTT; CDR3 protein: CASGGTRGPQHF
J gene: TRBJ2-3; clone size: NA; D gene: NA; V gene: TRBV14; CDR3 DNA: TGTGCCAGCAGCAGGCGGGGCTCCACAGATACGCAGTATTTT; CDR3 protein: CASSRRGSTDTQYF
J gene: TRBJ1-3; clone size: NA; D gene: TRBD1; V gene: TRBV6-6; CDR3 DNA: TGTGCCAGCAGTTCGGGACAGGGTTTTACAAACACCATATATTTT; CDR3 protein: CASSSGQGFTNTIYF